The following is a T cell receptor beta chain sequence with its context. This sample was taken from a study of identical twins. All donors comprised healthy Caucasians. From germline, CDR1 is MDHEN and CDR2 SYDVKM. The CDR3 has 14 amino acids. V gave up 4 bases and J gave up 2 bases; unmatched junction bases: 1. Through template switching, a universal primer site was introduced, and the cDNA contained unique molecular identifiers. Each CDR3 protein is one row after TCRdb ran MiXCR on the 5' RACE reads. Counted here are 300,000 to 400,000 distinct CDR3 sequences, approximately 13% occurring once; the ten biggest clones make up roughly 7.8%. This sample was shared with a second study, whose subject was yellow fever vaccine responses in identical twins.

Sequencing was performed on CD8+ T cells sorted from blood. This chain uses TRBV28 with TRBJ2-5; 10 positions agree with TRBD1. This clonotype was sampled from a woman under 30 in good health. The CDR3 protein is CASSWGQGQETQYF. The DNA of the CDR3 is TGTGCCAGCAGTTGGGGACAGGGGCAAGAGACCCAGTACTTC.